The 21 T cell receptor beta chains below all came from one sample that was sequenced in a study of naive and memory T cell subsets (dated by TCRdb to between 2016 and 2019). The sample's treatment or condition label, decoded: skin biopsy from PPD injection site in Mantoux-positive individual. The study reported a robust and sensitive protocol to amplify, sequence and analyze TCRs, based on 3' ligation of a UMI-containing oligonucleotide to TCR cDNA. Libraries were constructed by UMI-ligation and nested PCR. Sequencer: Illumina MiSeq. The ligated cDNA was amplified in four rounds of PCR with nested alpha and beta constant region primers together with the SP2 primer. TCRdb trimmed public reads at Q25 via fastp, called clones via MiXCR and kept in-frame beta chains. One record per CDR3 amino acid sequence lists the most common genes and DNA. This sample holds more than 20,000 distinct CDR3 sequences; approximately 6.5% were observed only once. The ten largest clones take up around 6.5% of the sample.

The sample was skin, taken from a tuberculin skin test site. These TCRs come from an adult in good health.

This clonotype was recorded many times. This chain uses TRBV2 with TRBJ2-5, with TRBD2 matching over 7 bases. CDR1 and CDR2 (germline): SNHLY, FYNNEI. The CDR3 runs 17 residues. Trimming cost V 6 bases and J 0 bases; bases outside gene matches: 13. The DNA for the CDR3 is TGTGCCAGCAGGCCGCCTAGCGGAGGGATGTACCAAGAGACCCAGTACTTC. Protein: CASRPPSGGMYQETQYF.

This clonotype has at least ten counts. This chain uses TRBV28 with TRBJ2-3; TRBD1 aligns across 9 bases. Germline lookup yields CDR1 MDHEN and CDR2 SYDVKM. Trimming took 7 bases from V and 5 from J; bases not matched to a gene: 10. The CDR3 extends over 15 amino acids. The CDR3 protein is CASTLYRGLVDTQYF. In nucleotides, the CDR3 is TGTGCCAGCACGCTATACAGGGGGCTGGTAGATACGCAGTATTTT.

This clonotype was picked up a small number of times. V and J are TRBV9 and TRBJ2-2; 7 bases agree with TRBD2. CDR1 SGDLS and CDR2 YYNGEE come from the germline V gene. The CDR3 totals 13 residues. V lost 3 bases and J lost 6; bases outside the gene matches: 2. The CDR3: CASSDSGPGELFF. The CDR3 DNA is TGTGCCAGCAGCGATAGCGGGCCCGGGGAGCTGTTTTTT.

This clonotype is termed medium-sized. V gene TRBV9 combines with J gene TRBJ2-7; no clear D gene. The CDR3 has 14 amino acids. Trimming shortened V by 0 bases and J by 3 bases, and 10 bases separated the two germline ends. Germline V CDR1 and CDR2: SGDLS, YYNGEE. CDR3 DNA sequence: TGTGCCAGCAGCGTAGGAGGAACTAACTACGAGCAGTACTTC. It is translated as CASSVGGTNYEQYF.

This clonotype was observed at least ten times. The chain employs TRBV9 and TRBJ2-2; no reliable D call. The CDR3 length is 12 residues. Trimming took off 0 bases at V and 7 bases at J, with 4 bases between the two ends. Germline V gene lookup returns CDR1 SGDLS and CDR2 YYNGEE. The CDR3 DNA reads as TGTGCCAGCAGCGTAGGGTTCGGGGAGCTGTTTTTT. Translating it yields CASSVGFGELFF.

This clonotype was recorded at least ten times. The genes are TRBV29-1 and TRBJ1-2, with TRBD1 identical over 7 bases. The CDR3 loop spans 11 amino acids. Germline trimming cut 7 bases from V and 5 bases from J; bases unmatched to any gene: 4. From germline, CDR1 is SQVTM and CDR2 ANQGSEA. The CDR3 DNA reads as TGCAGCGGGGGGGACAGATATGGCTACACCTTC. It is translated as CSGGDRYGYTF.

Many counts were recorded for this clonotype. CDR3 sequence reads: CASSGTSGGVEYF. CDR3 coding DNA: TGTGCCAGCAGTGGTACTAGCGGAGGGGTGGAGTATTTT. This chain joins TRBV2 and TRBJ2-3; 8 bases line up with TRBD2. J was trimmed by 13 bases and V by 4 bases; bases with no gene match: 10. Germline loops: CDR1 SNHLY, CDR2 FYNNEI. The CDR3 consists of 13 residues.

This clonotype came up many times. This chain joins TRBV10-3 and TRBJ2-5; D remains unclear. In germline, CDR1 is ENHRY, CDR2 SYGVKD. The CDR3 sequence is 10 residues long. Trimming removed 8 bases from V and 3 bases from J, with 4 bases in between. CDR3 nucleotides: TGTGCCATCGGAGAAGAGACCCAGTACTTC. Its translation is CAIGEETQYF.

By share, this clonotype counts as large. V gene TRBV4-3 combines with J gene TRBJ2-7; a weak D match, TRBD1 (5 bases). Trimming took off 1 base at V and 2 bases at J, with 9 bases between the two ends. CDR3 length: 14 residues. Germline CDR1 LGHNA, CDR2 YSLEER. The CDR3: CASSQGVGAYEQYF. CDR3 bases: TGCGCCAGCAGCCAAGGTGTAGGGGCCTACGAGCAGTACTTC.

This clonotype was seen many times. J is TRBJ2-7 and V is TRBV3-1; 10 positions agree with TRBD2. With V trimmed by 2 bases and J by 1 base, 8 bases remained unmatched. Germline-derived CDR1 and CDR2 are LGHDT and YNNKEL (reference sequence). The CDR3 loop spans 17 amino acids. The CDR3 protein is CASSQIPGLARSYEQYF. CDR3 in DNA: TGTGCCAGCAGCCAAATACCGGGACTAGCGAGGTCCTACGAGCAGTACTTC.

This clonotype came up a few times. This sequence joins TRBV5-4 and TRBJ2-7; TRBD1 is a possible D gene (6 bases). Germline V gene lookup returns CDR1 SGHNT and CDR2 YYREEE (reference sequence). This CDR3 comprises 15 residues. Trimming shortened V by 0 bases and J by 2 bases, and 12 bases separated the two germline ends. CDR3 amino acids: CASSLDREPTYEQYF. Here the CDR3 DNA reads TGTGCCAGCAGCTTGGACAGGGAGCCTACCTACGAGCAGTACTTC.

With regard to this clonotype: This may be a read error, as it is one base from a much larger clone. The CDR3 ends on some other residue instead of the conserved phenylalanine or tryptophan, so this is likely a read error. The chain is built from TRBV20-1 and TRBJ2-1, with 9 bases fitting TRBD2. Per the germline V gene, CDR1 is DFQATT and CDR2 is SNEGSKA (reference sequence). The CDR3 covers 14 residues. V was pared by 1 base and J by 5 bases, with 3 bases of the junction left unmatched. CDR3 loop: CSARASGANNEQFL. The CDR3 nucleotides are TGCAGTGCTAGAGCTAGCGGGGCTAACAATGAGCAGTTCCTC.

This clonotype was counted a few times. CDR3 sequence: CASSNSAGESYEQYF. CDR3 nucleotide sequence: TGTGCCAGCAGCAATTCGGCGGGGGAATCCTACGAGCAGTACTTC. This rearrangement joins TRBV21-1 to TRBJ2-7; TRBD1 was called by the table and not checked on the DNA. TRBV21-1 is annotated as a pseudogene. CDR3 length: 15 amino acids.

This clonotype was counted at least ten times. This sequence joins TRBV24-1 and TRBJ1-1, with 7 nucleotides matching TRBD1. V gave up 4 bases and J gave up 7 bases; unmatched junction bases: 11. The CDR3 sequence is 15 residues long. Germline V gene lookup returns CDR1 KGHDR and CDR2 SFDVKD. Here the CDR3 reads CATSERGQSQREAFF. CDR3 sequence (DNA): TGTGCCACCAGTGAGCGGGGACAGTCCCAGCGTGAAGCTTTCTTT.

The gene calls are TRBV13 and TRBJ2-7, with TRBD2 matching over 12 bases. V shed 7 bases and J 2 bases; nucleotides not matched to a gene: 6. Germline-derived CDR1 and CDR2 are PRHDT and FYEKMQ (reference sequence). The CDR3 is made up of 15 amino acids. The CDR3 DNA is TGTGCCAGCAAGACTAGCGGGAGACCCCCCTACGAGCAGTACTTC. Its protein product is CASKTSGRPPYEQYF.

This clonotype was counted many times. CDR3 amino acids: CASSQTGQGVAEQFF. The CDR3 region has the DNA TGCGCCAGCAGCCAAACGGGACAGGGGGTCGCTGAGCAGTTCTTC. The rearrangement joins TRBV4-1 to TRBJ2-1; 11 nucleotides line up with TRBD1. The CDR3 covers 15 residues. Germline CDR1 MGHRA, CDR2 YSYEKL. V was clipped by 2 bases and J by 9 bases; unmatched bases: 6.

This clonotype has more than one count but fewer than ten. The V call is TRBV28, the J call TRBJ2-7; TRBD1 matches at 8 bases. Germline V gives CDR1 MDHEN, CDR2 SYDVKM. Trimming at V came to 10 bases and at J to 5 bases, leaving 7 bases not matched to a gene. The CDR3 consists of 12 residues. The CDR3 region has the DNA TGTGCCACCAGGACAGGGTCGGACGAGCAGTACTTC. Its protein is CATRTGSDEQYF.

This clonotype is termed medium-sized. The genes are TRBV9 and TRBJ2-3; the match to TRBD2 covers 9 bases. After removal of 0 bases from V and 9 bases from J, the junction contained 11 bases not matched to a gene. Germline CDR1 reads SGDLS; CDR2 reads YYNGEE. The CDR3 totals 16 residues. CDR3 amino acids: CASSVAGGASGETQYF. The CDR3 DNA is TGTGCCAGCAGCGTAGCCGGGGGGGCTAGCGGGGAGACGCAGTATTTT.

By sample fraction, this clonotype is medium-sized. The gene calls are TRBV4-3 and TRBJ2-1; no firm D call. The V end lost 0 bases, the J end lost 5 bases, and 17 bases lay between the germline ends. This CDR3 is 17 amino acids long. Germline loops: CDR1 LGHNA, CDR2 YSLEER. The CDR3 coding sequence is TGCGCCAGCAGCCAAGAGCACCTCAACCTACGCAACAATGAGCAGTTCTTC. The encoded protein is CASSQEHLNLRNNEQFF.

To note about this clonotype: A read error is possible here, since a much larger clone lies one base away. The chain recombines TRBV6-5 with TRBJ1-1, with D possibly being TRBD1 (5 bases). Trimming removed 5 bases at V and 0 bases at J, with 10 bases between. Germline assignment: CDR1 MNHEY and CDR2 SVGAGI. The CDR3 runs 14 residues. DNA for the CDR3: TGTGCCAGCAGTCACGGGGGTATGAACACTGAAGCTTTCTTT. Translation: CASSHGGMNTEAFF.

This clonotype has a count of ten or more. This chain uses TRBV4-3 with TRBJ2-2, with D uncertain. The ends were cut back, 0 bases at V and 1 base at J, with 9 bases in the middle. The CDR3 is 16 amino acids. In germline, CDR1 is LGHNA, CDR2 YSLEER. CDR3 in amino acids: CASSQDSHMNTGELFF. CDR3 DNA sequence: TGCGCCAGCAGCCAAGATAGCCACATGAACACCGGGGAGCTGTTTTTT.